Listed here is a single T cell receptor beta chain. This specimen belongs to a study of blood T cell repertoires in COVID-19. Overall study: COVID-19 samples, acute and convalescent, were from the United States, Italy and Spain.

The V segment lost 5 bases and the J segment 7 bases; nucleotides outside the gene matches: 6. Germline CDR1 is MDHEN and CDR2 is SYDVKM. This CDR3 spans 15 amino acids. Authors' processing steps: Estimation of nucleated cell counts was performed using reference gene primer amplification. This table comes from immunoSEQ multiplex PCR, and its TCRdb copy is limited to in-frame clones, with some not included. Clone size and V and J calls were adopted from that table, with D and trimming inferred from the DNA. The sample holds approximately 70,000 clones, about 87% seen once. The receptor was derived from a woman aged 50 to 60 with acute or convalescent COVID-19. Sequences were obtained from peripheral blood. The V call is TRBV28, the J call TRBJ1-6; TRBD1 matches at 9 bases. CDR3 bases: TGTGCCAGCAGTCCAGGGACAGGGATCAATTCACCCCTCCACTTT. Translation gives CASSPGTGINSPLHF. Full variable domain (missing parts from reference TRBV28 and TRBJ1-6): DVKVTQSSRYLVKRTGEKVFLECVQDMDHENMFWYRQDPGLGLRLIYFSYDVKMKEKGDIPEGYSVSREKKERFSLILESASTNQTSMYLCASSPGTGINSPLHFGNGTRLTVT.